This T cell receptor (beta chain) derives from a study of blood T cell repertoires in COVID-19. For the study at large: COVID-19 samples, acute and convalescent, were from the United States, Italy and Spain. T cells, B-cell-depleted T cells, or PBMCs provided the cDNA or gDNA that served as material.

Original processing methods: Amplified reference gene primers provided the basis for estimating nucleated cell counts. Here immunoSEQ multiplex PCR was the method, and the copy in TCRdb shows in-frame clones only, minus some. That table supplies the V and J calls and clone size; D and trimming were determined from the DNA. Of 250,000 to 350,000 clones in the sample, 70% to 90% are singletons; the top ten hold about 6.8%. V was shortened by 5 bases and J by 0 bases, with 10 bases between the two germline ends. The CDR3 is 14 residues long. Germline values: CDR1 KGHSH, CDR2 LQKENI. This clonotype originated in a man younger than 35 who had recovered from COVID-19. Source material: peripheral blood. The chain carries TRBV18 and TRBJ1-1, with a possible D match to TRBD1 (6 bases). The CDR3 protein is CASSWGQVNTEAFF. The CDR3 DNA follows: TGTGCCAGCTCATGGGGACAAGTGAACACTGAAGCTTTCTTT.